This passage covers 19 T cell receptor beta chains from one sample sequenced in a study of cytomegalovirus exposure and HLA in healthy donors. The PCR was carried out with 60 Vbeta primers and 13 Jbeta primers. TCRdb keeps only in-frame clones here, not all; method: immunoSEQ multiplex PCR. In the table there are approximately 250,000 clones, just under 80% of which are singletons. The sequencing sample was made of PBMCs. Receptors were obtained from a boy aged 5-17 years in good health and CMV-seronegative.

The chain uses TRBV5-5 and TRBJ2-2, with a weak D call TRBD2 (5 bases). This CDR3 is built from 13 residues. V shed 2 bases and J shed 3 bases, with 5 bases lying between them. Germline V gene sequence: CDR1 SGHKS, CDR2 YYEKEE (reference sequence). The CDR3 sequence: CASSFGDTGELFF. CDR3 in DNA: TGTGCCAGCAGCTTCGGGGACACCGGGGAGCTGTTTTTT.

V usage is TRBV6-6 and J usage is TRBJ2-7; 7 bases map to TRBD1. Germline V gives CDR1 MNHNY, CDR2 SVGAGI (reference sequence). The CDR3 is 13 residues long. Losses at the gene ends were 10 bases for V and 12 bases for J; bases not matched to a gene: 18. The CDR3 region is CATLDRSNLCTYF. CDR3 bases: TGTGCCACCCTGGACAGGAGCAATCTGTGCACGTACTTC.

The chain links TRBV11-3 to TRBJ2-7; no firm D call. V was pared by 1 base and J by 0 bases, with 7 bases between. Germline CDR1 and CDR2: SGHNT and YENEEA. The CDR3 is 14 residues long. CDR3 in amino acids: CASSLVTASYEQYF. CDR3 sequence (DNA): TGTGCCAGCAGCTTAGTCACAGCCTCCTACGAGCAGTACTTC.

The V gene is TRBV21-1, the J gene TRBJ2-7; the table's TRBD1 call for D was not verified on the DNA. TRBV21-1 is given as a pseudogene. The CDR3 sequence is 14 residues long. This chain's CDR3 is CASSKVNSMYEQYF. The CDR3, as DNA: TGTGCCAGCAGCAAAGTTAACAGCATGTACGAGCAGTACTTC.

The chain carries TRBV7-9 and TRBJ1-2; 11 nucleotides line up with TRBD1. V dropped 7 bases and J dropped 4; count of bases not matched to a gene: 14. The germline V gene has CDR1 SEHNR and CDR2 FQNEAQ (reference sequence). The CDR3 extends over 17 amino acids. This CDR3 reads CASINSRTGGESYGYTF. CDR3 coding DNA: TGTGCCAGCATCAACTCCCGGACAGGGGGCGAGAGCTATGGCTACACCTTC.

The chain has TRBV5-4 and TRBJ2-2; tentatively, D is TRBD1 (6 bases). CDR1 SGHNT and CDR2 YYREEE come from the germline V gene (reference sequence). The CDR3 consists of 16 residues. V was trimmed by 4 bases and J by 7 bases, leaving 20 bases between them. Here the CDR3 reads CASSGTGHEGGGELFF. The CDR3 region has the DNA TGTGCCAGCAGCGGGACGGGACATGAAGGGGGCGGGGAGCTGTTTTTT.

This chain links TRBV2 with TRBJ2-1; D might be TRBD2 (6 bases). The CDR3 loop spans 13 amino acids. V was cut by 6 bases and J by 6 bases, with 12 bases left in between. Germline V gene data show CDR1 as SNHLY and CDR2 as FYNNEI. CDR3 coding DNA: TGTGCCAGCAGCCGGCCGGGGGTCAATGAGCAGTTCTTC. Protein sequence: CASSRPGVNEQFF.

This clone was recorded only once. The genes are TRBV9 and TRBJ1-4; D gene unclear. The CDR3 loop spans 13 amino acids. CDR1 and CDR2 (germline): SGDLS, YYNGEE. Deletions cut 0 bases from V and 6 bases from J, with 6 bases between. The CDR3 loop is CASSVDTYEKLFF. The CDR3 DNA reads TGTGCCAGCAGCGTAGATACATATGAAAAACTGTTTTTT. Full variable domain (remainder filled in from reference TRBV9 and TRBJ1-4): DSGVTQTPKHLITATGQRVTLRCSPRSGDLSVYWYQQSLDQGLQFLIQYYNGEERAKGNILERFSAQQFPDLHSELNLSSLELGDSALYFCASSVDTYEKLFFGSGTQLSVL.

The CDR3 region is CAWSELAGDKDTQYF. As DNA, the CDR3 is TGTGCCTGGAGTGAACTAGCGGGGGACAAGGATACGCAGTATTTT. J is TRBJ2-3 and V is TRBV30, with 11 bases identical to TRBD2. The germline CDR1 and CDR2 sequences are GTSNPN and SVGIG (reference sequence). The junction had 6 bases not matched to a gene; V was cut back by 1 base and J by 6 bases. The CDR3 runs to 15 residues. The full variable domain, its missing parts supplied by reference TRBV30 and TRBJ2-3, is SQTIHQWPATLVQPVGSPLSLECTVEGTSNPNLYWYRQAAGRGLQLLFYSVGIGQISSEVPQNLSASRPQDRQFILSSKKLLLSDSGFYLCAWSELAGDKDTQYFGPGTRLTVL.

The chain uses TRBV11-1 and TRBJ2-2; unclear D gene. The CDR3 covers 14 residues. Germline V gene lookup returns CDR1 SGHAT and CDR2 FQDESV (reference sequence). Trimming cost V 1 base and J 4 bases, with 7 bases left between them. The CDR3, as DNA: TGTGCCAGCAGCTTAGTATTCTCCACCGGGGAGCTGTTTTTT. Encoded protein: CASSLVFSTGELFF.

This chain uses TRBV2 with TRBJ1-2; the match to TRBD1 covers 9 bases. J was trimmed by 3 bases and V by 6 bases; bases with no gene match: 11. CDR1 is SNHLY and CDR2 is FYNNEI in the germline V gene. There are 16 residues in the CDR3. The CDR3 DNA sequence: TGTGCCAGCAGCGGACAGGGGAAGAGGGACTACTATGGCTACACCTTC. Translated: CASSGQGKRDYYGYTF.

The chain combines TRBV6-5 with TRBJ2-7, with a possible D match to TRBD1 (6 bases). The CDR3 length is 14 residues. The ends were cut back, 2 bases at V and 1 base at J, with 9 bases in the middle. Germline CDR1 and CDR2: MNHEY and SVGAGI. CDR3 DNA sequence: TGTGCCAGCAGTTACAGACAGGCTTCCTACGAGCAGTACTTC. Translating gives CASSYRQASYEQYF.

This chain joins TRBV5-6 and TRBJ1-6; 7 nucleotides agree with TRBD1. V was pared by 0 bases and J by 11 bases, with 5 bases of the junction left unmatched. This CDR3 spans 14 amino acids. Germline V gene data show CDR1 as SGHDT and CDR2 as YYEEEE. The CDR3 DNA follows: TGTGCCAGCAGCTTGGGACAGGGAAGTCCACCCCTCCACTTT. Protein: CASSLGQGSPPLHF.

V is TRBV5-5 and J is TRBJ1-2, with TRBD1 matching 11 bases. This CDR3 spans 15 amino acids. Unmatched junction bases numbered 9, after V lost 4 bases and J lost 7 bases. Per the germline V gene, CDR1 is SGHKS and CDR2 is YYEKEE (reference sequence). CDR3 bases: TGTGCCAGCAGCAAACCGGGACAGGGGGTGCGTGGCTACACCTTC. Amino acids: CASSKPGQGVRGYTF.

There are a few counts of this clone. This rearrangement joins TRBV29-1 to TRBJ2-7, with TRBD1 identical over 9 bases. The CDR3 is 13 amino acids. The V segment lost 5 bases and the J segment 6 bases; nucleotides outside the gene matches: 8. Germline V gene data show CDR1 as SQVTM and CDR2 as ANQGSEA. This CDR3 reads CSVQQGQGTEQYF. For the CDR3, the DNA is TGCAGCGTTCAGCAAGGACAGGGGACCGAGCAGTACTTC.

The rearrangement links TRBV2 to TRBJ2-1, with 10 bases identical to TRBD1. Germline V gene lookup returns CDR1 SNHLY and CDR2 FYNNEI. This CDR3 is built from 14 residues. Losses at the gene ends were 5 bases for V and 4 bases for J; bases not matched to a gene: 2. The CDR3 region is CASSRQGAYNEQFF. The CDR3, as DNA: TGTGCCAGCAGTCGACAGGGGGCGTACAATGAGCAGTTCTTC.

Here the CDR3 DNA reads TGTGCCAGCAGTTTGGTTACTCTCTATGGCTACACCTTC. Translated: CASSLVTLYGYTF. The chain is built from TRBV2 and TRBJ1-2; D gene uncertain. V was trimmed by 5 bases and J by 4 bases, leaving 11 bases between them. The CDR3 length is 13 residues. The germline V gene has CDR1 SNHLY and CDR2 FYNNEI.

The chain couples TRBV5-6 to TRBJ1-2; perhaps TRBD1 as D (6 bases). CDR1 and CDR2 from the germline V gene are SGHDT and YYEEEE. The CDR3 is 12 amino acids. V gave up 6 bases and J gave up 5 bases, with 11 bases separating them. CDR3 amino acids: CASKRTEYGYTF. Here the CDR3 DNA reads TGTGCCAGCAAGAGGACAGAATATGGCTACACCTTC.

The chain carries TRBV19 and TRBJ1-1, with TRBD1 as a possible D gene (5 bases). The CDR3 is 14 residues long. The ends were cut back, 3 bases at V and 4 bases at J, with 12 bases in the middle. Germline V gives CDR1 LNHDA, CDR2 SQIVND (reference sequence). The CDR3 DNA reads TGTGCCAGTAGTATCGCGGGACCTCTCACTGAAGCTTTCTTT. Protein product: CASSIAGPLTEAFF.